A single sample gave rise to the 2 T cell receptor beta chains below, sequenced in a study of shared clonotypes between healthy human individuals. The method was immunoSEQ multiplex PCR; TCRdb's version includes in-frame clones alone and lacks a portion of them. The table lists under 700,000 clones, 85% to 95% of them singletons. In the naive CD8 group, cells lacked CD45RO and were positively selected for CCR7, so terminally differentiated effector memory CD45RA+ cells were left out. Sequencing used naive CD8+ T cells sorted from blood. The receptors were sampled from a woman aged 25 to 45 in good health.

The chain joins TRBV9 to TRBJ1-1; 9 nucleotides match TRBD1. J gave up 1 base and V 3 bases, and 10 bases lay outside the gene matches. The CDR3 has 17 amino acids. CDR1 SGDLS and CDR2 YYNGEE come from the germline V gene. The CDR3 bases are TGTGCCAGCAGCGGGACAGGGGTAGACATGGGGAACACTGAAGCTTTCTTT. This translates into CASSGTGVDMGNTEAFF.

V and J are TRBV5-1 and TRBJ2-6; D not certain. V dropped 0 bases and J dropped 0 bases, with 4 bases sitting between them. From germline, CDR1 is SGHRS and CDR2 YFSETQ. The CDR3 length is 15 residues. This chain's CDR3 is CASSLGASGANVLTF. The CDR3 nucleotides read TGCGCCAGCAGCTTGGGGGCCTCTGGGGCCAACGTCCTGACTTTC.